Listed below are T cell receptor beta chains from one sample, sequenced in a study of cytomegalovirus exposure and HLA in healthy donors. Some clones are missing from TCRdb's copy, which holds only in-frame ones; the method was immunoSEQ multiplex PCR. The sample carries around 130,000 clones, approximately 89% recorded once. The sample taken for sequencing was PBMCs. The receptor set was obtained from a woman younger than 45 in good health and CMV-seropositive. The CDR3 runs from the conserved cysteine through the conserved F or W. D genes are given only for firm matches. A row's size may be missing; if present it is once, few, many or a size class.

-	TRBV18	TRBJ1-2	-	CASSPRLGGYTF	TGTGCCAGCTCACCACGCCTCGGTGGCTACACCTTC
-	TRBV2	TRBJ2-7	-	CASSLPLTGKGSYEQYF	TGTGCCAGCAGTCTCCCGCTTACAGGTAAAGGATCCTACGAGCAGTACTTC
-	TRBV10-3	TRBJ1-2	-	CAISDHLQANYGYTF	TGTGCCATCAGTGACCACCTACAGGCTAACTATGGCTACACCTTC
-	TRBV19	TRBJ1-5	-	CASSEGVGNQPQHF	TGTGCCAGTAGTGAAGGGGTAGGCAATCAGCCCCAGCATTTT
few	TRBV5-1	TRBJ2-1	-	CASSLLNANEQFF	TGCGCCAGCAGCTTACTTAACGCGAATGAGCAGTTCTTC
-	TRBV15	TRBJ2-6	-	CATSRESGVVSGANVLTF	TGTGCCACCAGCAGAGAGTCGGGAGTAGTCTCTGGGGCCAACGTCCTGACTTTC
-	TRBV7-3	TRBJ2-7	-	CASSQGLRDEQYF	TGTGCCAGCAGCCAGGGGCTCAGGGACGAGCAGTACTTC
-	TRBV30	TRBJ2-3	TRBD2	CAWSVSAGGDTQYF	TGTGCCTGGAGTGTCTCAGCGGGAGGGGATACGCAGTATTTT
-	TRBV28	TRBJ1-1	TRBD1	CASRSLRDREIPEAFF	TGTGCCAGCAGGTCCCTCCGGGACAGGGAAATCCCTGAAGCTTTCTTT
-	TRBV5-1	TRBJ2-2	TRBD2	CASSFGAGGPSTGELFF	TGCGCCAGCAGCTTTGGAGCGGGAGGGCCCAGCACCGGGGAGCTGTTTTTT
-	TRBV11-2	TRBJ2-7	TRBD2	CASSFASGNEQYF	TGTGCCAGCAGCTTCGCCAGCGGGAACGAGCAGTACTTC
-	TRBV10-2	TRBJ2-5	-	CASKYRAQETQYF	TGCGCCAGCAAGTACAGGGCCCAAGAGACCCAGTACTTC
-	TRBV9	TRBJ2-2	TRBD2	CASSGGGTGELFF	TGTGCCAGCAGCGGGGGGGGGACCGGGGAGCTGTTTTTT
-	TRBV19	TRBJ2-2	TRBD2	CASTTSFTGELFF	TGTGCCAGTACGACTAGCTTCACCGGGGAGCTGTTTTTT
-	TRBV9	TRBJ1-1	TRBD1	CASRRTGVGEAFF	TGTGCCAGCCGACGAACAGGGGTAGGTGAAGCTTTCTTT
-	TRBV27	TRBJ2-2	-	CASSFSGTGELFF	TGTGCCAGCAGTTTTTCGGGTACCGGGGAGCTGTTTTTT
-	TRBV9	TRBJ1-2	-	CASSTRQEEAGYTF	TGTGCCAGCAGCACTCGACAGGAGGAGGCTGGCTACACCTTC
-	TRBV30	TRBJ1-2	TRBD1	CAWSVQGARGYTF	TGTGCCTGGAGTGTACAGGGGGCGCGTGGCTACACCTTC
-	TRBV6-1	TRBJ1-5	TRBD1	CASSAFDRGNQPQHF	TGTGCCAGCAGTGCCTTTGACAGGGGAAATCAGCCCCAGCATTTT
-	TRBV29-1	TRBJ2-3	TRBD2	CSVAVAGGTDTQYF	TGCAGCGTTGCGGTTGCGGGGGGCACAGATACGCAGTATTTT
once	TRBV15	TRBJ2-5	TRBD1	CATSRGGNTGVETQYF	TGTGCCACCAGCAGAGGGGGGAATACAGGGGTAGAGACCCAGTACTTC
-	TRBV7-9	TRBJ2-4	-	CASSLRGGQDIQYF	TGTGCCAGCAGCTTAAGGGGGGGGCAGGACATTCAGTACTTC
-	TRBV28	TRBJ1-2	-	CASSLIRTAGDGYTF	TGTGCCAGCAGTTTAATTCGGACAGCCGGGGATGGCTACACCTTC
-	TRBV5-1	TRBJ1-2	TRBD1	CASSLSRPGQGTNFYGYTF	TGCGCCAGCAGCTTGTCTAGGCCGGGACAGGGAACAAATTTCTATGGCTACACCTTC
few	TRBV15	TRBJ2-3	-	CATSRDRGNQDTQYF	TGTGCCACCAGCAGAGATCGCGGGAATCAAGATACGCAGTATTTT
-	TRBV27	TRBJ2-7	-	CASSSYGTTYEQYF	TGTGCCAGCAGTTCCTACGGGACAACCTACGAGCAGTACTTC
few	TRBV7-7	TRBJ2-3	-	CASSLGGTSLDTQYF	TGTGCTAGCAGCTTAGGGGGGACAAGTCTAGATACGCAGTATTTT
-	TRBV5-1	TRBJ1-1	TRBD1	CASSSTGTGDTEAFF	TGCGCCAGCAGCTCTACCGGGACAGGGGACACTGAAGCTTTCTTT
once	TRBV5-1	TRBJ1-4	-	CASKLQATNEKLFF	TGCGCCAGCAAGCTTCAAGCAACTAATGAAAAACTGTTTTTT
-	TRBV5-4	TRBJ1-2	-	CASSYREGGFYGYTF	TGTGCCAGCAGCTACCGGGAGGGAGGATTCTATGGCTACACCTTC
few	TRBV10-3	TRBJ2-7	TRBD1	CAIRGDSTYEQYF	TGTGCCATCAGGGGGGACAGCACCTACGAGCAGTACTTC
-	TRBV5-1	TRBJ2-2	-	CASRTGEVDTGELFF	TGCGCCAGCAGAACTGGGGAGGTAGACACCGGGGAGCTGTTTTTT
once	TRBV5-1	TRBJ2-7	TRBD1	CASSWDSTYEQYF	TGCGCCAGCAGCTGGGACAGTACCTACGAGCAGTACTTC